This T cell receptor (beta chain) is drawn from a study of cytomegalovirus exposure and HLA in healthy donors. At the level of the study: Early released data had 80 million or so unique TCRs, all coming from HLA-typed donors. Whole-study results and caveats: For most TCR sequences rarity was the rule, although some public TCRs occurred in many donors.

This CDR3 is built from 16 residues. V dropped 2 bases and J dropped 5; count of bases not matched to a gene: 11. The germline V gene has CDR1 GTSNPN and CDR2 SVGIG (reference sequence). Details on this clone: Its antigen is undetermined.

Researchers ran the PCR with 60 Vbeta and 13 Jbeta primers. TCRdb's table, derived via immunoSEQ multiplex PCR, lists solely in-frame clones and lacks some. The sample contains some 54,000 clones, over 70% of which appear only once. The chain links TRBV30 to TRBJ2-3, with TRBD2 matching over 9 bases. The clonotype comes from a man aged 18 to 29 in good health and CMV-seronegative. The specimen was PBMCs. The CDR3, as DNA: TGTGCCTGGAGTAACTCAGCGGGAGGAATTCTAGATACGCAGTATTTT. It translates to CAWSNSAGGILDTQYF.